This T cell receptor beta chain was identified in a study of blood T cell repertoires in COVID-19. J lost 2 bases, V lost 5 bases, and 10 bases had no gene match. Germline lookup yields CDR1 SEHNR and CDR2 FQNEAQ (reference sequence). This CDR3 has 16 amino acids. Profiling relied on immunoSEQ multiplex PCR, and the TCRdb table lists in-frame clones only, not all of them. The sample shows 280,000 or so clones, 89% of them seen only once. The rearrangement joins TRBV7-9 to TRBJ1-1; 8 bases are shared with TRBD1. The sequence came from a woman in her forties or fifties who had been exposed to COVID-19. Sequencing was performed on PBMCs or T cells enriched from blood (not recorded which). CDR3 region: CASSTALTGANTEAFF. Written as DNA, the CDR3 is TGTGCCAGCAGCACGGCCTTGACAGGGGCCAACACTGAAGCTTTCTTT.